This is a list of T cell receptor beta chains from one sample in a study of cytomegalovirus exposure and HLA in healthy donors. Clones were sequenced by immunoSEQ multiplex PCR, and TCRdb holds only the in-frame ones, with some missing. The profile shows about 61,000 clones, roughly 86% of them singletons. The sample was PBMCs. These receptor sequences come from a man between 18 and 29 years old in good health and CMV-seronegative. The CDR3 runs from the conserved cysteine through the conserved F or W. The D gene is left open where the match is weak. The listing skips clone size in some rows; elsewhere it reads once, few, many or a size class.

v_call: TRBV29-1
d_call: NA
j_call: TRBJ2-7
clone_size: NA
cdr3_aa: CSVEDIFAGEGGKSYEQYF

v_call: TRBV4-1
d_call: NA
j_call: TRBJ2-7
clone_size: NA
cdr3_aa: CASSPGGLLSYEQYF

v_call: TRBV4-1
d_call: NA
j_call: TRBJ2-7
clone_size: NA
cdr3_aa: CASSQAPAGAYEQYF

v_call: TRBV7-8
d_call: NA
j_call: TRBJ1-4
clone_size: NA
cdr3_aa: CASSLAGQGEKLFF

v_call: TRBV5-6
d_call: TRBD1
j_call: TRBJ2-7
clone_size: NA
cdr3_aa: CASSLPTGVDEQYF

v_call: TRBV7-8
d_call: TRBD2
j_call: TRBJ2-7
clone_size: NA
cdr3_aa: CASSSGGAYEQYF

v_call: TRBV9
d_call: TRBD1
j_call: TRBJ1-5
clone_size: NA
cdr3_aa: CASSPQGYSNQPQHF

v_call: TRBV2
d_call: NA
j_call: TRBJ1-4
clone_size: NA
cdr3_aa: CASSAQGTTNEKLFF

v_call: TRBV19
d_call: NA
j_call: TRBJ1-4
clone_size: once
cdr3_aa: CASSIGTLNYNEKLFF

v_call: TRBV4-1
d_call: NA
j_call: TRBJ2-2
clone_size: NA
cdr3_aa: CASSQLTLNTGELFF

v_call: TRBV28
d_call: NA
j_call: TRBJ2-4
clone_size: NA
cdr3_aa: CASIGGTGNIQYF

v_call: TRBV7-2
d_call: NA
j_call: TRBJ2-7
clone_size: NA
cdr3_aa: CASSPRLDSYEQYF

v_call: TRBV7-9
d_call: TRBD1
j_call: TRBJ2-3
clone_size: NA
cdr3_aa: CASSDGTVSQYF

v_call: TRBV6-5
d_call: NA
j_call: TRBJ2-7
clone_size: NA
cdr3_aa: CASSPPTQQYF

v_call: TRBV28
d_call: TRBD2
j_call: TRBJ2-3
clone_size: few
cdr3_aa: CASRTSGGTDTQYF

v_call: TRBV29-1
d_call: NA
j_call: TRBJ1-1
clone_size: NA
cdr3_aa: CSVERGRNTEAFF

v_call: TRBV7-8
d_call: TRBD1
j_call: TRBJ1-5
clone_size: NA
cdr3_aa: CASSPGQGIQPQHF

v_call: TRBV6-5
d_call: NA
j_call: TRBJ2-3
clone_size: NA
cdr3_aa: CASRPTLTGTDTQYF

v_call: TRBV11-3
d_call: NA
j_call: TRBJ2-7
clone_size: NA
cdr3_aa: CASSLLPTTGFYEQYF

v_call: TRBV4-1
d_call: TRBD2
j_call: TRBJ2-1
clone_size: once
cdr3_aa: CASSQVAGGSGSYTEQFF

v_call: TRBV6-5
d_call: NA
j_call: TRBJ2-7
clone_size: once
cdr3_aa: CASSLNRDAYEQYF

v_call: TRBV7-3
d_call: NA
j_call: TRBJ1-1
clone_size: once
cdr3_aa: CASSLNTGRSEAFF

v_call: TRBV29-1
d_call: NA
j_call: TRBJ1-3
clone_size: NA
cdr3_aa: CSVVTENGNTIYF

v_call: TRBV25-1
d_call: NA
j_call: TRBJ2-3
clone_size: NA
cdr3_aa: CASSISAGGDTQYF

v_call: TRBV18
d_call: NA
j_call: TRBJ1-6
clone_size: NA
cdr3_aa: CASSLRRTVDNSPLHF

v_call: TRBV9
d_call: TRBD1
j_call: TRBJ1-1
clone_size: NA
cdr3_aa: CASSPPGQAFGEAFF

v_call: TRBV5-1
d_call: NA
j_call: TRBJ1-5
clone_size: NA
cdr3_aa: CASSLGQANQPQHF

v_call: TRBV27
d_call: NA
j_call: TRBJ2-5
clone_size: NA
cdr3_aa: CASSLSPPSQYF

v_call: TRBV9
d_call: TRBD1
j_call: TRBJ2-7
clone_size: NA
cdr3_aa: CASSAGGTGSSPYYEQYF

v_call: TRBV28
d_call: TRBD1
j_call: TRBJ1-1
clone_size: NA
cdr3_aa: CASTHRGRNTEAFF

v_call: TRBV7-7
d_call: NA
j_call: TRBJ2-5
clone_size: NA
cdr3_aa: CASSPDTGGQTQYF

v_call: TRBV23-1
d_call: TRBD1
j_call: TRBJ2-2
clone_size: NA
cdr3_aa: CASSQSRDSRYTGELFF

v_call: TRBV5-1
d_call: NA
j_call: TRBJ2-2
clone_size: NA
cdr3_aa: CASSAAETGELFF

v_call: TRBV4-1
d_call: NA
j_call: TRBJ1-2
clone_size: NA
cdr3_aa: CASSQDRGVQPYGYTF

v_call: TRBV28
d_call: NA
j_call: TRBJ1-2
clone_size: once
cdr3_aa: CASSLGTGSGTYGYTF

v_call: TRBV5-1
d_call: TRBD1
j_call: TRBJ1-1
clone_size: NA
cdr3_aa: CASSFGTAYEAFF

v_call: TRBV5-1
d_call: NA
j_call: TRBJ2-1
clone_size: NA
cdr3_aa: CASSLAGQTYNEQFF

v_call: TRBV7-9
d_call: NA
j_call: TRBJ2-7
clone_size: NA
cdr3_aa: CASSTEANYEQYF

v_call: TRBV11-3
d_call: TRBD1
j_call: TRBJ2-7
clone_size: NA
cdr3_aa: CASSLVFGQGAYEQYF

v_call: TRBV28
d_call: TRBD1
j_call: TRBJ1-2
clone_size: NA
cdr3_aa: CASRYRDRGFNYGYTF

v_call: TRBV5-5
d_call: TRBD1
j_call: TRBJ1-2
clone_size: NA
cdr3_aa: CASSHRTGEGYTF

v_call: TRBV30
d_call: NA
j_call: TRBJ1-2
clone_size: NA
cdr3_aa: CAWIRGGDGYTF

v_call: TRBV14
d_call: NA
j_call: TRBJ2-7
clone_size: NA
cdr3_aa: CASSLDSFYEQYF

v_call: TRBV5-1
d_call: NA
j_call: TRBJ1-6
clone_size: NA
cdr3_aa: CASSQTGLDSPLHF

v_call: TRBV7-6
d_call: TRBD1
j_call: TRBJ2-4
clone_size: NA
cdr3_aa: CASSPEFGQGGSKNIQYF

v_call: TRBV27
d_call: TRBD1
j_call: TRBJ2-7
clone_size: once
cdr3_aa: CACWDRVMYEQYF

v_call: TRBV18
d_call: NA
j_call: TRBJ2-5
clone_size: NA
cdr3_aa: CASSLEETQYF

v_call: TRBV12-5
d_call: NA
j_call: TRBJ2-5
clone_size: NA
cdr3_aa: CASGLVLEEETQYF

v_call: TRBV29-1
d_call: TRBD2
j_call: TRBJ2-1
clone_size: NA
cdr3_aa: CSVERPLAGTVEQFF

v_call: TRBV29-1
d_call: NA
j_call: TRBJ2-1
clone_size: NA
cdr3_aa: CSVPGALDNEQFF

v_call: TRBV5-6
d_call: NA
j_call: TRBJ2-1
clone_size: NA
cdr3_aa: CASSPIDREAEQFF

v_call: TRBV5-8
d_call: NA
j_call: TRBJ2-2
clone_size: once
cdr3_aa: CASSFYRHSNTGELFF

v_call: TRBV7-8
d_call: NA
j_call: TRBJ2-7
clone_size: NA
cdr3_aa: CASSSELDSAYEQYF

v_call: TRBV11-3
d_call: TRBD1
j_call: TRBJ2-3
clone_size: NA
cdr3_aa: CASSQGQGQGTQYF